Following are 9 T cell receptor beta chains from one sample sequenced in a study of T cell responses to AZD1222 COVID-19 vaccine. Assay: immunoSEQ multiplex PCR; the TCRdb copy retains only in-frame clones and omits some. The repertoire has under 100,000 clones, 80% to 90% of them found once; the top ten carry about 12%. Sequenced material: peripheral blood, taken 28 days after the second AZD1222 dose. The source is an adult who received the AZD1222 COVID-19 vaccine.

The V call is TRBV29-1, the J call TRBJ1-4; possible D gene TRBD1, 5 bases. The CDR3 has 14 amino acids. In germline, CDR1 is SQVTM, CDR2 ANQGSEA. V lost 6 bases to trimming and J lost 0 bases, with 11 bases between them. In DNA, the CDR3 is TGCAGCGTAAGGGGCCCCGCAACTAATGAAAAACTGTTTTTT. Translated: CSVRGPATNEKLFF.

The chain links TRBV29-1 to TRBJ2-5; D unclear. Trimming pared 4 bases from V and 2 bases from J, leaving 11 bases between. The germline gives CDR1 SQVTM, CDR2 ANQGSEA. The CDR3 sequence is 13 residues long. Here the CDR3 reads CSVVLPVQETQYF. The CDR3 DNA reads TGCAGCGTTGTATTGCCAGTTCAAGAGACCCAGTACTTC. Based on the CDR3 plus reference TRBV29-1 and TRBJ2-5, the full variable domain is SAVISQKPSRDICQRGTSLTIQCQVDSQVTMMFWYRQQPGQSLTLIATANQGSEATYESGFVIDKFPISRPNLTFSTLTVSNMSPEDSSIYLCSVVLPVQETQYFGPGTRLLVL.

The chain recombines TRBV11-2 with TRBJ2-7; D perhaps matches TRBD2 (6 bases). The germline CDR1 and CDR2 sequences are SGHAT and FQNNGV. Trimming removed 5 bases from V and 3 bases from J, with 20 bases in between. CDR3 length equals 16 residues. The CDR3 DNA is TGTGCCAGCAGCGGGCGTGGGGGGAAGATGGGCTACGAGCAGTACTTC. Translation gives CASSGRGGKMGYEQYF. Filled out from reference TRBV11-2 and TRBJ2-7, the complete variable domain reads EAGVAQSPRYKIIEKRQSVAFWCNPISGHATLYWYQQILGQGPKLLIQFQNNGVVDDSQLPKDRFSAERLKGVDSTLKIQPAKLEDSAVYLCASSGRGGKMGYEQYFGPGTRLTVT.

In nucleotides, the CDR3 is TGTGCCAGCAGCGTAGTAGGTCTAGGTGAAGCTTTCTTT. Amino acids: CASSVVGLGEAFF. The gene calls are TRBV9 and TRBJ1-1; D is unclear. Germline assignment: CDR1 SGDLS and CDR2 YYNGEE. Trimming left V 0 bases short and J 7 bases short, with 10 bases between. This CDR3 has 13 residues.

This chain joins TRBV5-5 and TRBJ2-7; 7 nucleotides align to TRBD1. The V and J ends lost 5 bases and 5 bases, in that order; junction bases with no gene match: 10. The germline V gene encodes CDR1 SGHKS and CDR2 YYEKEE (reference sequence). This CDR3 spans 14 amino acids. The CDR3 loop is CASRKLGTDNEQYF. DNA of the CDR3: TGTGCCAGCAGAAAATTAGGGACAGATAACGAGCAGTACTTC.

This sequence joins TRBV2 and TRBJ1-1, with a tentative D call TRBD1 (5 bases). CDR3 length: 15 residues. The V end lost 5 bases, the J end lost 0 bases, and 13 bases lay between the germline ends. The germline V gene encodes CDR1 SNHLY and CDR2 FYNNEI. The CDR3 loop is CASSKGQTMNTEAFF. The CDR3 DNA reads as TGTGCCAGCAGTAAAGGACAAACCATGAACACTGAAGCTTTCTTT.

This rearrangement joins TRBV3-1 (or the pseudogene TRBV3-2) to TRBJ2-2, with D perhaps TRBD2 (6 bases). Per germline, CDR1 LGHDT and CDR2 YNNKEL (reference sequence). The V and J ends lost 4 bases and 0 bases respectively, with 9 bases between them. This CDR3 comprises 15 residues. The CDR3 nucleotides read TGTGCCAGCAGCCCGCTAGCGACGAACACCGGGGAGCTGTTTTTT. This gives the protein CASSPLATNTGELFF.

The chain couples TRBV30 to TRBJ1-6; D not resolved. CDR1 is GTSNPN, CDR2 SVGIG, per germline (reference sequence). The length of the CDR3 is 13 residues. V was cut by 0 bases and J by 5 bases, with 5 bases left in between. The CDR3 DNA sequence: TGTGCCTGGAGTGTAAGTCATAATTCACCCCTCCACTTT. It codes for CAWSVSHNSPLHF.

V usage is TRBV15 and J usage is TRBJ1-1; D gene uncertain. The CDR3 totals 12 residues. The V gene lost 5 bases and the J gene lost 4 bases, with 8 bases spanning the gap. Germline V gene data show CDR1 as LNHNV and CDR2 as YYDKDF (reference sequence). The CDR3 sequence: CATSPRITEAFF. CDR3 nucleotides: TGTGCCACCAGCCCTAGGATCACTGAAGCTTTCTTT.